The next 26 T cell receptor beta chains were all read from a single sample in a study of T cells in Graves' hyperthyroidism and ophthalmopathy. Amplified TCR beta CDR3 regions came from RNA transcripts. The study used the HTBI primer set for a first-round RT-PCR of the TCR CDR3. TCRdb analysed the multiplex PCR reads with MiXCR anew, one entry per CDR3 protein. This table holds 500,000 to 650,000 distinct CDR3 sequences, over 45% found once. The specimen sequenced was peripheral blood or thyroid tissue (not recorded which). Source of these receptors: an adult woman with Graves' disease, either hyperthyroidism or ophthalmopathy (not recorded which).

The chain combines TRBV5-1 with TRBJ1-4; no clear D gene. Germline V gene data show CDR1 as SGHRS and CDR2 as YFSETQ. CDR3 length: 15 amino acids. Trimming took 4 bases from V and 0 from J, leaving 10 bases between them. CDR3 amino acids: CASSAEPATNEKLFF. The CDR3 DNA reads TGCGCCAGCAGCGCCGAACCTGCAACTAATGAAAAACTGTTTTTT.

This clonotype was recorded a few times. The chain is built from TRBV24-1 and TRBJ2-1; 10 nucleotides agree with TRBD2. The CDR3 sequence is 16 residues long. CDR1 is KGHDR, CDR2 SFDVKD, per germline. V lost 4 bases to trimming and J lost 8 bases; unmatched junction nucleotides: 10. The CDR3 here is CATSELLAGDSDEQFF. CDR3 DNA sequence: TGTGCCACCAGTGAACTTCTAGCGGGAGATTCGGATGAGCAGTTCTTC.

The chain has TRBV28 and TRBJ1-3; D ambiguous. Germline V gene lookup returns CDR1 MDHEN and CDR2 SYDVKM. V lost 5 bases and J lost 2, with 7 bases in between. The CDR3 runs to 13 residues. CDR3 sequence: CASSSSAGNTIYF. The CDR3 coding sequence is TGTGCCAGCAGTAGCAGCGCTGGAAACACCATATATTTT.

The CDR3 here is CSLADGSYSYEQYF. CDR3 DNA: TGCAGCTTAGCAGACGGGAGCTACTCCTACGAGCAGTACTTC. The chain is built from TRBV29-1 and TRBJ2-7; D may be TRBD2 (6 bases). Germline values: CDR1 SQVTM, CDR2 ANQGSEA. Trimming took 8 bases from V and 0 from J, leaving 17 bases between them. The length of the CDR3 is 14 residues.

This clonotype has only a few counts. The chain combines TRBV24-1 with TRBJ2-2, with D maybe TRBD1 (6 bases). CDR3 length equals 16 residues. The germline V gene has CDR1 KGHDR and CDR2 SFDVKD. Trimming cost V 4 bases and J 0 bases, with 11 bases left between them. CDR3 region: CATSDIDRTNTGELFF. The CDR3 bases are TGTGCCACCAGTGACATAGACAGGACGAACACCGGGGAGCTGTTTTTT.

As for this clonotype: The missing conserved phenylalanine or tryptophan at the end of this CDR3 makes a read error likely. This chain joins TRBV4-2 and TRBJ1-4, with a tentative D call TRBD1 (6 bases). The CDR3 covers 17 residues. The ends were cut back, 4 bases at V and 4 bases at J, with 19 bases in the middle. Germline-derived CDR1 and CDR2 are LGHNA and YNFKEQ. CDR3 nucleotides: TGTGCCAGCAGCCCCATCGGGTCGGGGGCTGGTAATGAAAAACTGTTTTCT. It translates to CASSPIGSGAGNEKLFS.

This clonotype was found a few times. V gene TRBV2 combines with J gene TRBJ2-5; TRBD1 agrees at 9 bases. Losses at the gene ends were 9 bases for V and 8 bases for J; bases not matched to a gene: 10. CDR1 and CDR2 from the germline V gene are SNHLY and FYNNEI. The CDR3 runs to 13 residues. CDR3 bases: TGTGCCAGTAAGGGGACAGGGCCCAGTACCCAGTACTTC. This codes for CASKGTGPSTQYF. The whole variable domain, remainder taken from reference TRBV2 and TRBJ2-5, is EPEVTQTPSHQVTQMGQEVILRCVPISNHLYFYWYRQILGQKVEFLVSFYNNEISEKSEIFDDQFSVERPDGSNFTLKIRSTKLEDSAMYFCASKGTGPSTQYFGPGTRLLVL.

Of note for this clonotype: A junction end diverges from the germline sequence, so it may reflect a read error. V usage is TRBV12-3 or TRBV12-4 and J usage is TRBJ2-7, with D tentatively TRBD1 (6 bases). The CDR3 has 13 residues. This chain's CDR3 is CTSNRESSYEQYF. The CDR3 region has the DNA TGTACCAGCAACAGGGAGAGCTCCTACGAGCAGTACTTC.

The V call is TRBV7-9, the J call TRBJ1-4, with D tentatively TRBD1 (6 bases). Trimming stripped 5 bases from V and 7 bases from J, with 14 bases between. Looked up from germline, CDR1 is SEHNR and CDR2 is FQNEAQ (reference sequence). The CDR3 has 14 residues. The CDR3 region is CASSERGGAEKLFF. The CDR3 DNA sequence: TGTGCCAGCAGCGAACGAGGGGGGGCTGAAAAACTGTTTTTT.

The V gene is TRBV29-1, the J gene TRBJ2-2, with D perhaps matching TRBD1 or TRBD2 (5 bases each). Germline assignment: CDR1 SQVTM and CDR2 ANQGSEA. V dropped 3 bases and J dropped 2 bases, with 10 bases sitting between them. CDR3 length: 14 residues. As DNA, the CDR3 is TGCAGCGTTGACTCGGGACCAAACACCGGGGAGCTGTTTTTT. As protein: CSVDSGPNTGELFF.

The chain employs TRBV14 and TRBJ1-6; D possibly corresponds to TRBD1 (6 bases). This CDR3 is built from 17 residues. Trimming pared 1 base from V and 10 bases from J, leaving 20 bases between. The germline CDR1 and CDR2 sequences are SGHDN and FVKESK. CDR3 DNA sequence: TGTGCCAGCAGCCAAGGAACACGGACGGGGGGCTTCTCACCCCTCCACTTT. This gives the protein CASSQGTRTGGFSPLHF.

This clonotype was found a few times. This chain links TRBV28 with TRBJ1-5, with a tentative D call TRBD1 (6 bases). The CDR3 consists of 17 residues. In germline, CDR1 is MDHEN, CDR2 SYDVKM. V was clipped by 4 bases and J by 0 bases, with 16 bases between them. This CDR3 is CASSSSMDSNSNQPQHF. CDR3 nucleotides: TGTGCCAGCAGTTCATCGATGGACAGCAATAGCAATCAGCCCCAGCATTTT. Combining the CDR3 with reference TRBV28 and TRBJ1-5 gives the whole variable domain DVKVTQSSRYLVKRTGEKVFLECVQDMDHENMFWYRQDPGLGLRLIYFSYDVKMKEKGDIPEGYSVSREKKERFSLILESASTNQTSMYLCASSSSMDSNSNQPQHFGDGTRLSIL.

The chain uses TRBV7-2 and TRBJ1-2; the D is unclear. CDR1 SGHTA and CDR2 FQGNSA come from the germline V gene. The CDR3 is 13 residues long. The V end lost 5 bases, the J end lost 6 bases, and 13 bases lay between the germline ends. The CDR3 loop is CASSPRRDDGYTF. The CDR3 coding sequence is TGTGCCAGCAGCCCCCGTCGGGATGATGGCTACACCTTC. Complete variable domain (other parts from reference TRBV7-2 and TRBJ1-2): GAGVSQSPSNKVTEKGKDVELRCDPISGHTALYWYRQSLGQGLEFLIYFQGNSAPDKSGLPSDRFSAERTGGSVSTLTIQRTQQEDSAVYLCASSPRRDDGYTFGSGTRLTVV.

The chain is built from TRBV20-1 and TRBJ1-1; no clear D gene. The CDR3 is 14 residues long. The germline V gene encodes CDR1 DFQATT and CDR2 SNEGSKA (reference sequence). V was trimmed by 0 bases and J by 4 bases, leaving 12 bases between them. CDR3 residues: CSARDLDRLTEAFF. As DNA, the CDR3 is TGCAGTGCTAGAGATCTAGACCGGCTCACTGAAGCTTTCTTT.

The chain carries TRBV9 and TRBJ2-5, with a possible D match to TRBD2 (5 bases). Trimming removed 0 bases at V and 1 base at J, with 13 bases between. The CDR3 sequence is 16 residues long. Germline assignment: CDR1 SGDLS and CDR2 YYNGEE. CDR3 region: CASSVGGMGGQETQYF. The CDR3 DNA follows: TGTGCCAGCAGCGTAGGAGGGATGGGCGGCCAAGAGACCCAGTACTTC.

The J gene is TRBJ2-5, the V gene TRBV9, with 10 bases lining up with TRBD1. The CDR3 is 15 amino acids. CDR1 SGDLS and CDR2 YYNGEE come from the germline V gene. J lost 9 bases, V lost 4 bases, and 12 bases had no gene match. CDR3 protein: CASSTDRGSNQPQYF. Written as DNA, the CDR3 is TGTGCCAGCAGCACGGACAGGGGGAGCAATCAGCCCCAGTACTTC.

This chain connects TRBV29-1 to TRBJ1-2; TRBD1 agrees at 8 bases. V trimming: 4 bases; J trimming: 5 bases; junction bases outside the gene matches: 9. There are 14 residues in the CDR3. Germline assignment: CDR1 SQVTM and CDR2 ANQGSEA. In DNA, the CDR3 is TGCAGCGTTGGCGCGGGACAGGTGGGATATGGCTACACCTTC. It codes for CSVGAGQVGYGYTF.

This clonotype was seen a single time. This rearrangement joins TRBV20-1 to TRBJ2-7; the match to TRBD2 covers 8 bases. The germline V gene encodes CDR1 DFQATT and CDR2 SNEGSKA (reference sequence). The V gene end was trimmed by 3 bases and the J gene end by 7 bases; junction bases not matched to a gene: 8. CDR3 length equals 13 residues. Here the CDR3 reads CSASAGGSGEQYF. The CDR3 bases are TGCAGTGCTAGCGCGGGGGGTAGCGGAGAGCAGTACTTC.

V and J are TRBV9 and TRBJ1-3; D is unclear. Germline-derived CDR1 and CDR2 are SGDLS and YYNGEE. The CDR3 sequence is 9 residues long. The V and J ends lost 8 bases and 8 bases respectively, with 5 bases between them. DNA for the CDR3: TGTGCCAGTAGTGACACCATATATTTT. This gives the protein CASSDTIYF.

V gene TRBV6-1 combines with J gene TRBJ1-2; no definite D call. Germline CDR1 and CDR2: MNHNS and SASEGT. V was clipped by 7 bases and J by 3 bases, with 12 bases between them. The CDR3 has 13 amino acids. CDR3 in DNA: TGTGCCAGCACCCAAAGGTGGGACTATGGCTACACCTTC. Residues: CASTQRWDYGYTF.

This sequence joins TRBV11-3 and TRBJ2-7, with a possible D match to TRBD1 (6 bases). V lost 5 bases and J 3 bases, leaving 17 bases between the germline ends. Per germline, CDR1 SGHNT and CDR2 YENEEA. The CDR3 consists of 15 residues. The CDR3: CASSPSQGAFYEQYF. Written as DNA, the CDR3 is TGTGCCAGCAGCCCATCACAGGGAGCCTTCTACGAGCAGTACTTC.

This clonotype was seen only a few times. V gene TRBV7-2 combines with J gene TRBJ2-3; the D gene is possibly TRBD1 (7 bases). The closer fit of TRBJ2-7 to the DNA end suggests the J call may be wrong. This CDR3 is built from 16 residues. Looked up from germline, CDR1 is SGHTA and CDR2 is FQGNSA. Here the CDR3 DNA reads TGTGCCAGCAGCTTAAATAAGCAGGGGGGCACAGATACGCAGTACTTC. Its protein is CASSLNKQGGTDTQYF.

This clonotype appeared many times. The chain links TRBV7-2 to TRBJ2-7, with TRBD2 matching 7 bases. Germline loops: CDR1 SGHTA, CDR2 FQGNSA. This CDR3 has 13 residues. J gave up 6 bases and V 1 base, and 3 bases lay outside the gene matches. The CDR3, as DNA: TGTGCCAGCAGCTTAGGGGGGGGTTCCGAGCAGTACTTC. Its translation: CASSLGGGSEQYF.

This clonotype was detected ten times or more. CDR3 sequence: CASSLDRGWGEGYTF. The CDR3, as DNA: TGTGCCAGCAGCTTGGACCGGGGATGGGGTGAGGGCTACACCTTC. The gene calls are TRBV5-4 and TRBJ1-2, with D hard to call. Trimming pared 0 bases from V and 8 bases from J, leaving 17 bases between. Germline values: CDR1 SGHNT, CDR2 YYREEE (reference sequence). CDR3 size: 15 residues.

This clonotype was found many times. V is TRBV7-2 and J is TRBJ2-5; unclear D gene. This CDR3 is 16 amino acids long. V was trimmed by 1 base and J by 1 base, leaving 13 bases between them. Germline V CDR1 and CDR2: SGHTA, FQGNSA. Here the CDR3 reads CASSLDGAVPQETQYF. CDR3 nucleotides: TGTGCCAGCAGCTTAGACGGCGCGGTACCCCAAGAGACCCAGTACTTC.

V is TRBV10-3 and J is TRBJ1-1; D remains ambiguous. V was pared by 6 bases and J by 7 bases, with 15 bases between. This CDR3 is built from 13 residues. Germline CDR1 and CDR2: ENHRY and SYGVKD. This CDR3 is CAIRVGGADEAFF. The CDR3 DNA is TGTGCCATCAGGGTCGGAGGTGCGGATGAAGCTTTCTTT.